This TCR beta chain was identified in a study of blood T cell repertoires in COVID-19. Study details: Acute and convalescent COVID-19 specimens originated in the United States, Italy and Spain.

Original processing notes: Reference gene primer amplification gave nucleated cell count estimates. Some clones are missing from TCRdb's copy, which holds only in-frame ones; the method was immunoSEQ multiplex PCR. V, J and clone size are taken as reported in that table, and D and trimming were inferred from the DNA itself. This table has over 55,000 clones, 91% appearing once. CDR1 SGHAT and CDR2 FQNNGV come from the germline V gene. V lost 4 bases and J lost 8, with 18 bases in between. The CDR3 extends over 15 amino acids. The source is a human donor in a cohort sampled during active COVID-19. The chain employs TRBV11-2 and TRBJ2-1, with a possible D match to TRBD2 (6 bases). Sequencing input: peripheral blood. The CDR3 region has the DNA TGTGCCAGCAGCTGGGGAAGACTAGTTCGGGATGAGCAGTTCTTC. This codes for CASSWGRLVRDEQFF.